One TCR beta chain is described in this entry. No antigen is known for it. Per-base quality was not reported, and no clone a single base away is much larger than it. This sample stems from a study of early T cells in non-severe SARS-CoV-2 infection listed by TCRdb under 2021. At the level of the whole study: Bulk RNA from unsorted whole blood was used for TCR sequencing, so alpha and beta chains could not be paired. Summary of the overall study and its limitations: VDJdb matching was skewed toward anti-spike CD8 responses, so virus-specific expansions were likely underestimated and private and CD4 specificities were missed.

Library construction relied on 5' RACE. Sequencing was carried out with a NextSeq 500. The TCR library protocol attached unique molecular identifiers to individual cDNA molecules to correct for sequencing error and PCR bias. Sequencing covered both TCR alpha and beta chains, and within each sample the abundances of alpha and beta sequences were tightly co-correlated. The original methods were these. Decombinator V4 was used to annotate TCR sequences for V gene, J gene and CDR3. Expanded TCRs were defined as changing significantly between any two time points under a Poisson model with p below 0.0001. TCR abundances were normalised to the total number of TCRs sequenced per sample and expressed as counts per million. VDJdb, accessed 1 November 2021, was searched for CMV, EBV and SARS-CoV-2 annotated TCRs, with TCRs annotated for multiple antigens excluded. Clones were called with MiXCR by TCRdb after fastp trimmed the public reads at Q25, and only in-frame beta chains were retained. Each CDR3 protein gets just one entry, which takes the most common genes and DNA from the rows behind it. The V and J calls and clone size come from TCRdb's table, not from the authors' own analysis. Within this sample are some 45,000 distinct CDR3 sequences, with roughly 7.3% of them counted one time only. The ten largest clones represent 6.5% to 9.5% of the sample.

A case-control design nested within a healthcare worker cohort in London, UK, was used, with weekly nasopharyngeal swab PCR tests and blood sampling performed. Between 23 and 31 March 2020, the week of the UK lockdown, healthcare workers were enrolled and then followed up weekly for as long as 16 weeks. This TCR was recovered from an adult who was a healthcare worker with PCR-confirmed SARS-CoV-2 infection or an uninfected control (not recorded which). Sequenced sample: whole blood.

Here is the DNA: TGTGCCAGCAGTCCCCGGGTGGCTGGGGCCAACGTCCTGACTTTC. Translation gives CASSPRVAGANVLTF. This chain is built from TRBV12-3 or TRBV12-4 and TRBJ2-6, with no reliable assignment of the D segment. A distance of 10 bases separates the germline ends of V and J, which lose 5 bases and 2 bases respectively. Counted from cysteine to phenylalanine, this CDR3 has 15 amino acids. Solely the CDR3 DNA is kept, with 45 bases framed from the first base.